One sample yielded the 13 T cell receptor beta chains listed below, sequenced in a study of T cell repertoires in cytomegalovirus infection. MiXCR, applied by TCRdb to the reads, yields one record per CDR3 protein. The repertoire has around 500,000 distinct CDR3 sequences, approximately 42% of them found once; the top ten carry 43%. Which antigens these TCRs recognize remains unknown. The source was cultured PBMCs, collected from culture after CMV antigen stimulation. These receptors were collected from a human donor in good health (CMV status not recorded). Some clones in this sample may be carry-over from other donors' samples.

The genes are TRBV20-1 and TRBJ2-3; no reliable D call. The CDR3 is made up of 11 amino acids. Germline assignment: CDR1 DFQATT and CDR2 SNEGSKA (reference sequence). The V end was cut by 6 bases, the J end by 5 bases, with 9 bases between. CDR3 region: CSAPTEDTQYF. The CDR3 nucleotides read TGCAGTGCCCCAACCGAAGATACGCAGTATTTT.

This clonotype has more than one count but fewer than ten. The V gene is TRBV7-9, the J gene TRBJ1-1; maybe TRBD1 (5 bases). The V end was cut by 7 bases, the J end by 4 bases, with 19 bases between. The CDR3 spans 15 residues. CDR1 is SEHNR and CDR2 is FQNEAQ in the germline V gene (reference sequence). The CDR3 protein is CASTDRQGSLTEAFF. The CDR3 DNA sequence: TGTGCCAGCACCGACCGGCAGGGATCGCTCACTGAAGCTTTCTTT.

This clonotype was counted only a few times. J is TRBJ2-1 and V is TRBV7-9, with 7 bases lining up with TRBD1. Per the germline V gene, CDR1 is SEHNR and CDR2 is FQNEAQ (reference sequence). V was pared by 8 bases and J by 1 base, with 11 bases of the junction left unmatched. CDR3 size: 16 residues. In nucleotides, the CDR3 is TGTGCCAGCCTGGGGACCGGGACAGATTCCTACAATGAGCAGTTCTTC. Protein product: CASLGTGTDSYNEQFF.

The genes are TRBV19 and TRBJ2-1; TRBD2 agrees at 10 bases. This CDR3 contains 18 residues. The germline V gene has CDR1 LNHDA and CDR2 SQIVND (reference sequence). The J segment lost 3 bases and the V segment lost 4 bases, leaving 12 bases of the junction unmatched. CDR3 sequence: CASSRDHTGTSVYNEQFF. In DNA, the CDR3 is TGTGCCAGTAGTAGGGATCATACCGGGACTAGCGTCTACAATGAGCAGTTCTTC.

This clonotype was seen many times. This sequence joins TRBV7-2 and TRBJ1-5, with D perhaps matching TRBD1 (5 bases). Trimming took 2 bases from V and 4 from J, leaving 15 bases between them. Germline V CDR1 and CDR2: SGHTA, FQGNSA. The CDR3 loop spans 16 amino acids. CDR3 loop: CASSLRAGSGNQPQHF. CDR3 nucleotide sequence: TGTGCCAGCAGCTTACGCGCAGGGAGTGGGAATCAGCCCCAGCATTTT.

This clonotype was counted a few times. The chain combines TRBV7-9 with TRBJ1-3; D possibly corresponds to TRBD1 (6 bases). Germline V gives CDR1 SEHNR, CDR2 FQNEAQ (reference sequence). The V end lost 2 bases, the J end lost 0 bases, and 14 bases lay between the germline ends. The CDR3 runs 17 residues. The CDR3 is CASSLYWTDVSGNTIYF. In DNA, the CDR3 is TGTGCCAGCAGCTTATATTGGACAGACGTCTCTGGAAACACCATATATTTT.

This clonotype was found a few times. J is TRBJ1-4 and V is TRBV4-1, with D hard to call. V was trimmed by 1 base and J by 0 bases, leaving 6 bases between them. CDR1 and CDR2 from the germline V gene are MGHRA and YSYEKL. The CDR3 is 15 residues long. CDR3 DNA sequence: TGCGCCAGCAGCCAAGTATGGGCAACTAATGAAAAACTGTTTTTT. Encoded protein: CASSQVWATNEKLFF.

The table lists this clonotype with a few counts. The V and J genes are TRBV12-3 or TRBV12-4 and TRBJ2-5; D unclear. V dropped 1 base and J dropped 4 bases, with 10 bases sitting between them. The CDR3 length is 14 residues. The CDR3 region has the DNA TGTGCCAGCAGTTTAGGCCGGTTCGGAGAGACCCAGTACTTC. Its translation is CASSLGRFGETQYF.

The CDR3: CASSRPDSYNEQFF. Written as DNA, the CDR3 is TGTGCCAGCAGCCGACCTGATTCCTACAATGAGCAGTTCTTC. The rearrangement links TRBV27 to TRBJ2-1; D is ambiguous. Germline V gene sequence: CDR1 MNHEY, CDR2 SMNVEV (reference sequence). V was cut by 6 bases and J by 1 base, with 10 bases left in between. This CDR3 has 14 amino acids.

The chain has TRBV19 and TRBJ2-1; D is uncertain. Germline V gene sequence: CDR1 LNHDA, CDR2 SQIVND (reference sequence). V was shortened by 6 bases and J by 3 bases, with 9 bases between the two germline ends. This CDR3 comprises 13 residues. CDR3 in DNA: TGTGCCAGTAGGGGGAATGGCTACAATGAGCAGTTCTTC. Protein: CASRGNGYNEQFF.

The chain is built from TRBV5-1 and TRBJ2-1; 7 nucleotides align to TRBD2. Germline CDR1 reads SGHRS; CDR2 reads YFSETQ. The CDR3 loop spans 16 amino acids. J was trimmed by 5 bases and V by 4 bases; bases with no gene match: 12. The CDR3 protein is CASSIGALAENNEQFF. Written as DNA, the CDR3 is TGCGCCAGCAGCATTGGGGCGCTAGCGGAGAACAATGAGCAGTTCTTC.

This clonotype showed up just a few times. This chain joins TRBV7-2 and TRBJ2-3, with a weak D call TRBD1 (5 bases). In germline, CDR1 is SGHTA, CDR2 FQGNSA. Trimming stripped 2 bases from V and 2 bases from J, with 8 bases between. This CDR3 is 14 amino acids long. CDR3 amino acids: CASSLSGFTDTQYF. The CDR3 coding sequence is TGTGCCAGCAGCTTATCAGGGTTCACAGATACGCAGTATTTT.

The CDR3 protein is CASSLRAGAIQETQYF. CDR3 in DNA: TGTGCCAGCAGCTTGCGAGCGGGGGCTATCCAAGAGACCCAGTACTTC. V and J are TRBV5-4 and TRBJ2-5, with TRBD2 matching over 8 bases. The germline V gene encodes CDR1 SGHNT and CDR2 YYREEE (reference sequence). V was clipped by 1 base and J by 1 base; unmatched bases: 6. The CDR3 spans 16 residues.